These T cell receptor beta chains were read from a single sample in a study of identical twins. TCRdb used MiXCR to reprocess the 5' RACE reads, holding one entry per CDR3 protein. The data show fewer than 350,000 distinct CDR3 sequences, about 8% seen once. The same data also went into a second study, on yellow fever vaccine responses in identical twins.

Material for sequencing was memory (CD45RO+) T cells sorted from blood. These receptors originate from a woman aged 18-29 years in good health. The CDR3 runs from the conserved cysteine through the conserved F or W. Only part of the rows carry a size: once, few, many, or a class if the clone is expanded.

v_gene | abundance | CDR3aa
TRBV24-1 | - | CATSDFSSHGYTF
TRBV18 | few | CASSPEVFRNSPLHF
TRBV7-2 | many | CASSETDYNSPLHF
TRBV11-2 | - | CASSFGTSYYGYTF
TRBV10-3 | few | CAISESGGANQPQHF
TRBV18 | few | CASSGRSSYEQYF
TRBV3-1 | - | CASSWMGVGTDTQYF
TRBV14 | many | CASSQAGIGHGYTF
TRBV28 | - | CASSFRRQGAVQPQHF
TRBV7-6 | few | CASSQGGGYSYEQYF
TRBV5-8 | - | CASSLINEQFF
TRBV29-1 | - | CSVEGQGGQPQHF
TRBV11-2 | - | CASSSDLRGGRADTQYF
TRBV6-1 | many | CASSEALAEYNEQFF
TRBV10-2 | - | CASSESGQWGTEAFF
TRBV12-3/TRBV12-4 | many | CASGEEAGELFF
TRBV10-2 | few | CASSERGYSPLHF
TRBV12-3/TRBV12-4 | - | CASSYDRNYEQYF
TRBV4-2 | few | CASSQEGGVGNQPQHF
TRBV15 | few | CATSSGGSNQPQHF
TRBV28 | few | CASSSPTSGRAYEQYF
TRBV3-1 | - | CASSPIGGLGPQHF
TRBV6-1 | few | CASSGVSGKGKVTDTQYF
TRBV7-9 | few | CASSTGTTNEQFF
TRBV2 | many | CASNREGNSPLHF
TRBV28 | few | CASSLGAGRSYEQYF
TRBV9 | few | CASSTSGGYQETQYF
TRBV7-8 | - | CASSSNDNEQFF
TRBV4-1 | - | CASSQNGRPQDEQFF
TRBV3-1 | - | CASSQPDRGPNNEQFF
TRBV19 | few | CASSWGGASTDTQYF